The sequence of this T cell receptor (beta chain) was determined in a study of cytomegalovirus exposure and HLA in healthy donors. Study as a whole: The early release's HLA-typed donors yielded 65 million to 85 million unique TCRs.

PCR used 60 Vbeta primers and 13 Jbeta primers. Clones were sequenced by immunoSEQ multiplex PCR, and TCRdb holds only the in-frame ones, with some missing. The sample's table shows 200,000 to 250,000 clones. Findings and caveats of the study: TCR beta sequences numbering under 20,000 were associated with HLA alleles at 0.05 false discovery rate in a later analysis. When presence/absence was analysed, sequencing depth was taken to be roughly uniform across donors. Association of a missense DCLRE1C variant with TCR beta V- and J-gene trimming was reported in a later analysis.

For this clone: Antigen: not known.

Germline values: CDR1 SNHLY, CDR2 FYNNEI. The J segment lost 5 bases and the V segment lost 7 bases, leaving 10 bases of the junction unmatched. The CDR3 is 16 amino acids. The source is a girl aged 2 to 9 in good health and CMV-seropositive. Sequenced: PBMCs. This rearrangement joins TRBV2 to TRBJ2-2; TRBD1 agrees at 10 bases. For the CDR3, the DNA is TGTGCCAGCACCTATACGGACAGGGGGTATACCGGGGAGCTGTTTTTT. The encoded protein is CASTYTDRGYTGELFF.